These 9 T cell receptor beta chains were all obtained from the same sample, sequenced in a study of cytomegalovirus exposure and HLA in healthy donors. Sequencing was performed with immunoSEQ multiplex PCR; in TCRdb, only in-frame clones are kept and a portion is missing. The table includes about 150,000 clones, over 90% detected once. Sequencing was carried out using PBMCs. The receptors were sampled from a man younger than 35 in good health and CMV-seropositive.

This chain connects TRBV4-1 to TRBJ2-2, with D possibly matching TRBD1 (5 bases). Trimming left V 4 bases short and J 0 bases short, with 12 bases between. Germline V CDR1 and CDR2: MGHRA, YSYEKL. The CDR3 has 16 residues. CDR3 nucleotides: TGCGCCAGCAGCCGCCGGACACGCGCGAACACCGGGGAGCTGTTTTTT. Translating gives CASSRRTRANTGELFF.

The chain recombines TRBV2 with TRBJ2-7; 11 bases are shared with TRBD2. This CDR3 is built from 17 residues. V shed 1 base and J 4 bases; nucleotides not matched to a gene: 9. Germline-derived CDR1 and CDR2 are SNHLY and FYNNEI. The DNA of the CDR3 is TGTGCCAGCAGTGAAGGTCCCCTAGCGGGAGGAGGGTACGAGCAGTACTTC. Translated, it gives CASSEGPLAGGGYEQYF.

This clone was seen a single time. The chain has TRBV7-2 and TRBJ1-2; 8 bases match TRBD1. The germline V gene encodes CDR1 SGHTA and CDR2 FQGNSA. V shed 1 base and J 5 bases; nucleotides not matched to a gene: 6. The CDR3 runs 15 residues. The CDR3 reads CASSLGQGAGYGYTF. CDR3 DNA sequence: TGTGCCAGCAGCTTAGGGCAGGGGGCTGGGTATGGCTACACCTTC.

The chain links TRBV10-3 to TRBJ1-1, with D hard to call. The V end was cut by 6 bases, the J end by 5 bases, with 13 bases between. This CDR3 comprises 13 residues. In germline, CDR1 is ENHRY, CDR2 SYGVKD. The chain's CDR3 is CAISDKAWTEAFF. Written as DNA, the CDR3 is TGTGCCATCAGCGACAAAGCCTGGACTGAAGCTTTCTTT.

DNA of the CDR3: TGTGCCAGTACCTCCTCGGGGGAGACCCAGTACTTC. Translation: CASTSSGETQYF. V usage is TRBV19 and J usage is TRBJ2-5, with a weak D call TRBD2 (5 bases). This CDR3 has 12 residues. CDR1 and CDR2 from the germline V gene are LNHDA and SQIVND (reference sequence). V dropped 7 bases and J dropped 5 bases, with 11 bases sitting between them. Complete variable domain (other parts from reference TRBV19 and TRBJ2-5): DGGITQSPKYLFRKEGQNVTLSCEQNLNHDAMYWYRQDPGQGLRLIYYSQIVNDFQKGDIAEGYSVSREKKESFPLTVTSAQKNPTAFYLCASTSSGETQYFGPGTRLLVL.

The genes are TRBV9 and TRBJ2-1; 8 nucleotides line up with TRBD2. The CDR3 is 16 amino acids. Germline values: CDR1 SGDLS, CDR2 YYNGEE. V shed 2 bases, J shed 0 bases, and the junction held 4 bases outside the gene matches. CDR3 in amino acids: CASSVSSGSSYNEQFF. The CDR3 region has the DNA TGTGCCAGCAGCGTGTCCAGCGGGAGCTCCTACAATGAGCAGTTCTTC.

The rearrangement links TRBV6-5 to TRBJ2-5; TRBD2 matches at 8 bases. The CDR3 totals 16 residues. In germline, CDR1 is MNHEY, CDR2 SVGAGI. Unmatched junction bases numbered 9, after V lost 4 bases and J lost 2 bases. CDR3 amino acids: CASSSRTSSLQETQYF. In DNA form, the CDR3 reads TGTGCCAGCAGTTCACGGACTAGCAGCTTACAAGAGACCCAGTACTTC.

The rearrangement joins TRBV30 to TRBJ1-3; possible D gene TRBD1, 5 bases. The CDR3 contains 11 residues. The germline V and J ends were trimmed by 2 bases and 8 bases, with 7 bases remaining between them. The germline V gene encodes CDR1 GTSNPN and CDR2 SVGIG (reference sequence). The CDR3 bases are TGTGCCTGGAGTAGGGGCCACACCATATATTTT. Amino acids: CAWSRGHTIYF.

The CDR3 reads CASSPRSGGYLGEQYF. In nucleotides, the CDR3 is TGCGCCAGCAGCCCTCGTTCAGGAGGGTACTTGGGTGAGCAGTACTTC. The chain couples TRBV5-1 to TRBJ2-7; maybe TRBD2 (6 bases). The ends were cut back, 4 bases at V and 7 bases at J, with 24 bases in the middle. The CDR3 extends over 16 amino acids. The V gene's germline CDR1 is SGHRS and CDR2 YFSETQ.